The 13 T cell receptor beta chains below all came from one sample that was sequenced in a study of neoadjuvant anti-PD-1 for oral cavity cancer. Repertoires were generated with immunoSEQ multiplex PCR, while TCRdb's copy carries only in-frame clones and drops some. The data hold about 15,000 clones, with about two thirds observed a single time. Sequencing used PBMCs, obtained before nivolumab (anti-PD-1) treatment. The receptors shown here come from a person between 40 and 85 years old with oral cavity squamous cell carcinoma.

The CDR3 spells CATSSRRYNEQFF. The CDR3 DNA sequence: TGTGCCACCAGCAGCCGACGCTACAATGAGCAGTTCTTC. The rearrangement links TRBV15 to TRBJ2-1, with D unclear. V was pared by 3 bases and J by 3 bases, with 6 bases between. Germline V lookup: CDR1 LNHNV, CDR2 YYDKDF (reference sequence). CDR3 size: 13 residues.

This clone appeared a single time. The chain recombines TRBV7-2 with TRBJ2-3; D is unresolved. V lost 0 bases to trimming and J lost 1 base, with 11 bases between them. The CDR3 has 16 residues. Germline assignment: CDR1 SGHTA and CDR2 FQGNSA. The DNA for the CDR3 is TGTGCCAGCAGCTTAGCGGGTCTACAAGGCACAGATACGCAGTATTTT. It translates to CASSLAGLQGTDTQYF. Full variable domain (missing parts from reference TRBV7-2 and TRBJ2-3): GAGVSQSPSNKVTEKGKDVELRCDPISGHTALYWYRQSLGQGLEFLIYFQGNSAPDKSGLPSDRFSAERTGGSVSTLTIQRTQQEDSAVYLCASSLAGLQGTDTQYFGPGTRLTVL.

This chain uses TRBV6-5 with TRBJ1-2; D gene unclear. Germline V gives CDR1 MNHEY, CDR2 SVGAGI. The CDR3 covers 14 residues. V gave up 0 bases and J gave up 2 bases, with 7 bases separating them. The CDR3 bases are TGTGCCAGCAGTTACTCGAGGCAGAACTATGGCTACACCTTC. Amino acid sequence: CASSYSRQNYGYTF.

The chain has TRBV10-3 and TRBJ2-5; TRBD1 agrees at 8 bases. This CDR3 spans 14 amino acids. Germline V gene data show CDR1 as ENHRY and CDR2 as SYGVKD. V gave up 5 bases and J gave up 3 bases; unmatched junction bases: 5. The CDR3 DNA sequence: TGTGCCATCAGTTCGACGGACAGGGAAGAGACCCAGTACTTC. Residues: CAISSTDREETQYF.

V and J are TRBV5-1 and TRBJ2-3; no clear D gene. This CDR3 is 14 amino acids long. With 0 bases removed from V and 2 bases from J, the gap between germline ends came to 7 bases. Germline V CDR1 and CDR2: SGHRS, YFSETQ. CDR3 residues: CASSLETITDTQYF. In DNA, the CDR3 is TGCGCCAGCAGCTTGGAAACTATCACAGATACGCAGTATTTT.

The V gene is TRBV5-6, the J gene TRBJ1-3; D uncertain. The CDR3 consists of 14 residues. From germline, CDR1 is SGHDT and CDR2 YYEEEE. V was pared by 0 bases and J by 2 bases, with 6 bases between. The CDR3 DNA reads as TGTGCCAGCAGCTTGGGAGTGACTGGAAACACCATATATTTT. Protein product: CASSLGVTGNTIYF.

The chain uses TRBV6-5 and TRBJ2-7; D gene uncertain. CDR1 MNHEY and CDR2 SVGAGI come from the germline V gene. The V and J ends lost 8 bases and 0 bases respectively, with 11 bases between them. The CDR3 is made up of 13 amino acids. CDR3 protein: CASSEPNSYEQYF. CDR3 coding DNA: TGTGCCAGCTCGGAGCCGAACTCCTACGAGCAGTACTTC.

The rearrangement links TRBV27 to TRBJ2-1; no definite D call. Between the trimmed V and J ends, which lost 2 bases and 6 bases, there was a span of 8 bases. Per germline, CDR1 MNHEY and CDR2 SMNVEV (reference sequence). There are 13 residues in the CDR3. The CDR3 coding sequence is TGTGCCAGCAGTTTAAGGGTCGTCAATGAGCAGTTCTTC. It translates to CASSLRVVNEQFF.

The CDR3 reads CASTLSGVPTEAFF. In DNA, the CDR3 is TGTGCCAGCACCCTGTCCGGCGTGCCCACTGAAGCTTTCTTT. The J gene is TRBJ1-1, the V gene TRBV7-9; D is ambiguous. CDR1 is SEHNR, CDR2 FQNEAQ, per germline (reference sequence). The V end lost 7 bases, the J end lost 4 bases, and 16 bases lay between the germline ends. The CDR3 contains 14 residues.

V usage is TRBV19 and J usage is TRBJ1-2; no firm D call. The germline gives CDR1 LNHDA, CDR2 SQIVND (reference sequence). With 1 base removed from V and 0 bases from J, the gap between germline ends came to 6 bases. CDR3 size: 14 residues. In DNA form, the CDR3 reads TGTGCCAGTAGTATAGTTCGAACTAACTATGGCTACACCTTC. This translates into CASSIVRTNYGYTF.

This clone occurred a few times. V gene TRBV10-3 combines with J gene TRBJ2-7; 11 nucleotides match TRBD2. In germline, CDR1 is ENHRY, CDR2 SYGVKD. The junction had 2 bases not matched to a gene; V was cut back by 4 bases and J by 0 bases. The CDR3 sequence is 15 residues long. The CDR3 sequence is CAISGTSGSSYEQYF. DNA for the CDR3: TGTGCCATCAGTGGGACTAGCGGGTCCTCCTACGAGCAGTACTTC.

This clone has just a few counts. The V and J genes are TRBV9 and TRBJ1-1, with 8 bases identical to TRBD1. This CDR3 has 17 amino acids. V trimming: 0 bases; J trimming: 1 base; junction bases outside the gene matches: 8. CDR1 and CDR2 from the germline V gene are SGDLS and YYNGEE. The CDR3 is CASSVETPGTGNTEAFF. The CDR3 DNA is TGTGCCAGCAGCGTAGAGACCCCCGGGACAGGGAACACTGAAGCTTTCTTT.

This chain connects TRBV5-1 to TRBJ1-2; unclear D gene. The V end was cut by 6 bases, the J end by 0 bases, with 12 bases between. The germline V gene encodes CDR1 SGHRS and CDR2 YFSETQ. The CDR3 covers 14 residues. CDR3 sequence: CASKDGASNYGYTF. CDR3 DNA sequence: TGCGCCAGCAAGGATGGCGCTTCTAACTATGGCTACACCTTC.